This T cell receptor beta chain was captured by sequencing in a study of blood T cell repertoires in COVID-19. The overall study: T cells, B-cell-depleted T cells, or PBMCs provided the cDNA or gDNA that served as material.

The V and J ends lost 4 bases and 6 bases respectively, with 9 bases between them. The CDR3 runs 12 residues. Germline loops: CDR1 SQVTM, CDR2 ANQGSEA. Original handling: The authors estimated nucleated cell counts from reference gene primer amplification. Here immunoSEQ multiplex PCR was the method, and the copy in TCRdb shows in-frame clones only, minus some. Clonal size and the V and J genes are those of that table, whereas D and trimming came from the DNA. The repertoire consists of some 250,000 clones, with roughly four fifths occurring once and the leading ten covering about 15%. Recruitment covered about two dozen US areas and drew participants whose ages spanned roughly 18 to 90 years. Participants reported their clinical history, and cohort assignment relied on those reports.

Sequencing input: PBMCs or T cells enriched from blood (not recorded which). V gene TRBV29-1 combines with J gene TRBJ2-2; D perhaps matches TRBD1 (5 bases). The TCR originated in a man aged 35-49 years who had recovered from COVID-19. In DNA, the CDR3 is TGCAGCGTTGCTCAGGGATCCGGGGAGCTGTTTTTT. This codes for CSVAQGSGELFF.